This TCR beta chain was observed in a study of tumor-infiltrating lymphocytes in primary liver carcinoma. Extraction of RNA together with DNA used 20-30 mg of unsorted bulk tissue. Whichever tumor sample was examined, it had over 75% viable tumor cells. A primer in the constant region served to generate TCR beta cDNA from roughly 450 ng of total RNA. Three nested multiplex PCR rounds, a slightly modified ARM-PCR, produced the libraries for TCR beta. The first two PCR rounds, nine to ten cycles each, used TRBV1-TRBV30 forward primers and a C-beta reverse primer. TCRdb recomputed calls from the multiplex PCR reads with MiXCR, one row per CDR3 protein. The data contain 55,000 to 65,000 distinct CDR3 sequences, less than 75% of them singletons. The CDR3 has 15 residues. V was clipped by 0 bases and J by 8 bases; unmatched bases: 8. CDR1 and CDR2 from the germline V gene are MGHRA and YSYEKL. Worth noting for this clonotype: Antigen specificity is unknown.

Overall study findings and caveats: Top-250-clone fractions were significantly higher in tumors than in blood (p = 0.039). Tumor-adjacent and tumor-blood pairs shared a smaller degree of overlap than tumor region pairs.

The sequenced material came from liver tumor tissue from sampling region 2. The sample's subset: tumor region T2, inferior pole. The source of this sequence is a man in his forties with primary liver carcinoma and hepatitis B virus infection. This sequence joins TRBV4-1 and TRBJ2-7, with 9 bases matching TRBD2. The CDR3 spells CASSQDSSGIHKQYF. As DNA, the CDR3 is TGCGCCAGCAGCCAAGATTCTAGCGGGATTCACAAGCAGTACTTC.